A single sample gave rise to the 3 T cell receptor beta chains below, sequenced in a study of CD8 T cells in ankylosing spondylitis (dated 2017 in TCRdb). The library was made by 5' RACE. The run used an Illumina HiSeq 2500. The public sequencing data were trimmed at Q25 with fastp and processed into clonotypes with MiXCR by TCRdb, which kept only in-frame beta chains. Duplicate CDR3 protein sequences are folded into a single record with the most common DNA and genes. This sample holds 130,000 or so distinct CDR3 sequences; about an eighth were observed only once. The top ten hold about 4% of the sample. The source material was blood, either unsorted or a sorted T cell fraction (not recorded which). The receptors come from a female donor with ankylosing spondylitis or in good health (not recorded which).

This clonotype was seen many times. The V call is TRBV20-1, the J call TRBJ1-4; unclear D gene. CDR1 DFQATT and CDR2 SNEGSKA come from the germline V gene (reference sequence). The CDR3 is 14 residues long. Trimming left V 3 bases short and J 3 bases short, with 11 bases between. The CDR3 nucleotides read TGCAGTGCTAGGGTTGGGGAGTCTAATGAAAAACTGTTTTTT. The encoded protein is CSARVGESNEKLFF.

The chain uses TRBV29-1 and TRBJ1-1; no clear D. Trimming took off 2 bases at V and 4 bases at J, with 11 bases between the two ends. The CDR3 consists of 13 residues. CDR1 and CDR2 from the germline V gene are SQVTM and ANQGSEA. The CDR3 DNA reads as TGCAGCGTTGAAAAAGGGTCGGGCACTGAAGCTTTCTTT. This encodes CSVEKGSGTEAFF. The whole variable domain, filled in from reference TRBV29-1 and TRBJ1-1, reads SAVISQKPSRDICQRGTSLTIQCQVDSQVTMMFWYRQQPGQSLTLIATANQGSEATYESGFVIDKFPISRPNLTFSTLTVSNMSPEDSSIYLCSVEKGSGTEAFFGQGTRLTVV.

In DNA form, the CDR3 reads TGTGCCAGCAGGTCTCAGGGGCTCGGAAACATTCAGTACTTC. Amino acids: CASRSQGLGNIQYF. The chain has TRBV28 and TRBJ2-4; TRBD1 is a possible D gene (6 bases). Trimming cost V 6 bases and J 6 bases, with 15 bases left between them. Germline CDR1 and CDR2: MDHEN and SYDVKM. This CDR3 is built from 14 residues.